The clone carrying this T cell receptor beta chain was counted a single time. Data came from immunoSEQ multiplex PCR; TCRdb stores just in-frame clones and leaves some out. This repertoire shows about 21,000 clones, around 91% found once; its top ten account for around 15%. CDR3 length equals 15 residues. Germline V CDR1 and CDR2: KGHSH, LQKENI. Trimming stripped 0 bases from V and 0 bases from J, with 6 bases between. The data were taken from a study of PD-L1 blockade in urothelial cancer. The material was PBMCs, obtained around atezolizumab (anti-PD-L1) treatment. The rearrangement uses TRBV18 and TRBJ1-3; D unresolved. The sequence was collected from a woman aged 55-70 years with urothelial cancer. The CDR3 sequence: CASSPPFFSGNTIYF. The CDR3 nucleotides read TGTGCCAGCTCACCACCGTTCTTCTCTGGAAACACCATATATTTT.